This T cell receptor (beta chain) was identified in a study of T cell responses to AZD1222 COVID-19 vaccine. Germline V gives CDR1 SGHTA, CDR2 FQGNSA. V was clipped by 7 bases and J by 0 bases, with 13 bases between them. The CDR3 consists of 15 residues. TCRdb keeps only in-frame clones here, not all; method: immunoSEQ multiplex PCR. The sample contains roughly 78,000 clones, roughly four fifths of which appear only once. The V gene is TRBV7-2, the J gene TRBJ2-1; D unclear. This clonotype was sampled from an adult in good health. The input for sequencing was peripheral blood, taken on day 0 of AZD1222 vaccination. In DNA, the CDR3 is TGTGCCAGCACCTCGACCCAGAGCTCCTACAATGAGCAGTTCTTC. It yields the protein CASTSTQSSYNEQFF.